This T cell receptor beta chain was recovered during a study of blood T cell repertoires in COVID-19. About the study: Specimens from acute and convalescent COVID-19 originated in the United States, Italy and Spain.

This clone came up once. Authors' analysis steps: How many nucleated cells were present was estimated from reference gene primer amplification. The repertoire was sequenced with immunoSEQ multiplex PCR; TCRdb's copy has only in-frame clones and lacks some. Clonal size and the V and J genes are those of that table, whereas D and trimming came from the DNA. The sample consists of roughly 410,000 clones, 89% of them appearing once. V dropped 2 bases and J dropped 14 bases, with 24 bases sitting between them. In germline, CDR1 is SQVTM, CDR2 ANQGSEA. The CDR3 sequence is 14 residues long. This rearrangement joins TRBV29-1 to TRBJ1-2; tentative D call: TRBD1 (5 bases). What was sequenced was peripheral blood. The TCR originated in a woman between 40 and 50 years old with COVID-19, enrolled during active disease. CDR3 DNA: TGCAGCGTTGAAATCACGCTCCTCTCTGGGGGAGGGACCTTC. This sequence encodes CSVEITLLSGGGTF.